These 10 T cell receptor beta chains were sequenced from one sample in a study of blood T cell repertoires in COVID-19. Sequencing used immunoSEQ multiplex PCR; TCRdb keeps in-frame clones, though not all of them. In the table there are roughly 140,000 clones, roughly 80% of which are singletons. The sequenced sample consisted of peripheral blood. Source of these receptors: a human donor with acute or convalescent COVID-19. The donor label of this sample is uncertain.

The V and J genes are TRBV3-1 (or the pseudogene TRBV3-2) and TRBJ1-1; 8 bases agree with TRBD1. With 5 bases clipped from V and 11 bases from J, the junction kept 7 bases outside the gene matches. CDR1 LGHDT and CDR2 YNNKEL come from the germline V gene (reference sequence). The CDR3 spans 12 residues. This CDR3 is CASSSDRVRAFF. The CDR3 DNA sequence: TGTGCCAGCAGCTCGGACAGGGTGAGGGCTTTCTTT.

The chain employs TRBV6-5 and TRBJ1-5, with TRBD1 matching 11 bases. Per germline, CDR1 MNHEY and CDR2 SVGAGI. Germline trimming cut 4 bases from V and 3 bases from J; bases unmatched to any gene: 5. This CDR3 spans 16 amino acids. As DNA, the CDR3 is TGTGCCAGCAGTTCGGGACAGGGGGTCTACAATCAGCCCCAGCATTTT. Translated, it gives CASSSGQGVYNQPQHF.

The rearrangement uses TRBV3-1 (or the pseudogene TRBV3-2) and TRBJ2-3; D is unclear. The CDR3 spans 16 residues. Per germline, CDR1 LGHDT and CDR2 YNNKEL (reference sequence). The V end was cut by 0 bases, the J end by 2 bases, with 12 bases between. The CDR3 region is CASSQDLGIATDTQYF. DNA of the CDR3: TGTGCCAGCAGCCAAGATCTTGGAATAGCCACAGATACGCAGTATTTT.

The DNA of the CDR3 is TGTGCCACCTCTAAGGACAGGGGAACAGATACGCAGTATTTT. Amino acid sequence: CATSKDRGTDTQYF. This sequence joins TRBV25-1 and TRBJ2-3, with TRBD1 identical over 9 bases. J gave up 3 bases and V 10 bases, and 8 bases lay outside the gene matches. CDR1 MGHDK and CDR2 SYGVNS come from the germline V gene. The CDR3 is 14 amino acids. Complete variable domain (other parts from reference TRBV25-1 and TRBJ2-3): EADIYQTPRYLVIGTGKKITLECSQTMGHDKMYWYQQDPGMELHLIHYSYGVNSTEKGDLSSESTVSRIRTEHFPLTLESARPSHTSQYLCATSKDRGTDTQYFGPGTRLTVL.

This CDR3 is CASRPGGPTVHEQYV. The CDR3 DNA reads as TGTGCCAGCAGGCCGGGAGGCCCTACGGTTCACGAGCAGTACGTC. The chain is built from TRBV21-1 and TRBJ2-7; no check of the table's D call, TRBD2, against the DNA was made. TRBV21-1 is labeled a pseudogene. The CDR3 has 15 residues.

The CDR3 protein is CASSLLGHLASYEQYF. Here the CDR3 DNA reads TGTGCCAGCAGCTTGTTAGGGCATCTAGCTTCCTACGAGCAGTACTTC. The genes are TRBV5-6 and TRBJ2-7, with D perhaps matching TRBD2 (5 bases). CDR1 SGHDT and CDR2 YYEEEE come from the germline V gene. The CDR3 is 16 residues long. V lost 1 base and J 1 base, leaving 15 bases between the germline ends.

The rearrangement links TRBV7-2 to TRBJ1-6; 8 bases agree with TRBD1. The CDR3 covers 13 residues. Per germline, CDR1 SGHTA and CDR2 FQGNSA. V lost 5 bases to trimming and J lost 13 bases; unmatched junction nucleotides: 7. The CDR3 reads CASSTRQGTPLHF. CDR3 in DNA: TGTGCCAGCAGCACCCGACAGGGGACGCCCCTCCACTTT.

The chain uses TRBV3-1 (or the pseudogene TRBV3-2) and TRBJ1-1; 7 bases match TRBD1. The V and J ends lost 4 bases and 1 base, in that order; junction bases with no gene match: 9. This CDR3 contains 16 residues. Germline V gives CDR1 LGHDT, CDR2 YNNKEL (reference sequence). CDR3 sequence reads: CASSPSPGTANTEAFF. CDR3 coding DNA: TGTGCCAGCAGCCCCTCGCCCGGGACAGCGAACACTGAAGCTTTCTTT.

A note on this clone: Other DNA sequences in this specimen translate into the identical CDR3. The chain employs TRBV30 and TRBJ1-6, with D perhaps matching TRBD1 (6 bases). Trimming left V 1 base short and J 7 bases short, with 8 bases between. Germline CDR1 and CDR2: GTSNPN and SVGIG (reference sequence). The CDR3 has 13 amino acids. This CDR3 is CAWSEQGNSPLHF. CDR3 bases: TGTGCCTGGAGTGAGCAGGGGAATTCACCCCTCCACTTT.

V gene TRBV5-6 combines with J gene TRBJ2-7; D may be TRBD2 (6 bases). There are 15 residues in the CDR3. V gave up 4 bases and J gave up 4 bases, with 18 bases separating them. The germline gives CDR1 SGHDT, CDR2 YYEEEE. As DNA, the CDR3 is TGTGCCAGCAGCCTTACCGGGACTCGAACTTACGAGCAGTACTTC. Encoded protein: CASSLTGTRTYEQYF.